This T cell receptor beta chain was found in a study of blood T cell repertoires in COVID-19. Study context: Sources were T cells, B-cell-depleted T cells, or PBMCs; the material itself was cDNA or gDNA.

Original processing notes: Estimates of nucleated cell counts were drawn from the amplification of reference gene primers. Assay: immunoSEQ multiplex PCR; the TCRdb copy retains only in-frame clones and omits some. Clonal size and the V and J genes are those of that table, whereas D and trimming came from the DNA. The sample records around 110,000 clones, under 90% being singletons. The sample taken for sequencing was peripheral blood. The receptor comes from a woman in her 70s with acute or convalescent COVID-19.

CDR3 sequence: CASSQAGTGGEKLFF. The CDR3 DNA is TGTGCCAGCAGCCAAGCCGGGACAGGGGGTGAAAAACTGTTTTTT. V and J are TRBV7-8 and TRBJ1-4, with 11 bases fitting TRBD1. V shed 5 bases and J 7 bases; nucleotides not matched to a gene: 6. Per the germline V gene, CDR1 is SGHVS and CDR2 is FQNEAQ. The CDR3 has 15 amino acids.